The present T cell receptor beta chain was sequenced within a study of blood T cell repertoires in COVID-19. About the study: The analysed material was cDNA or gDNA that came from T cells, B-cell-depleted T cells, or PBMCs.

Data came from immunoSEQ multiplex PCR; TCRdb stores just in-frame clones and leaves some out. The data show 130,000 or so clones, more than 80% seen once. This sequence was found in a woman aged 55-70 years with acute or convalescent COVID-19. The sample taken for sequencing was peripheral blood.

The CDR3 DNA reads as TGTGCCAGCAGTTTGACAGGGAGGAACACTGAAGCTTTCTTT. Encoded protein: CASSLTGRNTEAFF. This chain joins TRBV6-5 and TRBJ1-1; TRBD1 aligns across 7 bases. The CDR3 covers 14 residues. CDR1 is MNHEY, CDR2 SVGAGI, per germline. After removal of 4 bases from V and 1 base from J, the junction contained 3 bases not matched to a gene.